Listed below are T cell receptor beta chains from one sample, sequenced in a study of human thymus T cells. Repertoires were generated with immunoSEQ multiplex PCR, while TCRdb's copy carries only in-frame clones and drops some. The sample shows more than 45,000 clones, about 93% of them seen only once. Sequencing was performed on blood. The receptors derive from a boy younger than two with a congenital heart defect but otherwise immunologically healthy. CDR3s include the opening cysteine and the closing phenylalanine or tryptophan. Not all rows give a size; the values are once, few, many and, for expanded clones, a class.

size: NA
V: TRBV5-1
length: 12
CDR3: CASRLSVYEQYF

size: NA
V: TRBV19
length: 16
CDR3: CASSGPHSGGKDEQFF

size: NA
V: TRBV11-2
length: 18
CDR3: CASSLDSLAGVPTGEQFF

size: NA
V: TRBV4-2
length: 16
CDR3: CASSQHSGGATDTQYF

size: NA
V: TRBV6-6
length: 16
CDR3: CATPSPRGRINQPQHF

size: few
V: TRBV2
length: 11
CDR3: CASNREYGYTF

size: NA
V: TRBV7-2
length: 18
CDR3: CASSPGLAGGLSTDTQYF

size: NA
V: TRBV6-1
length: 14
CDR3: CASTLGGSSYEQYF

size: NA
V: TRBV30
length: 13
CDR3: CAWSVQRSYGYTF

size: once
V: TRBV15
length: 16
CDR3: CATSRDTGTGGYGYTF

size: NA
V: TRBV29-1
length: 11
CDR3: CSTGDFNEQFF

size: NA
V: TRBV7-9
length: 15
CDR3: CASSPGGQGGFGYTF

size: NA
V: TRBV28
length: 15
CDR3: CASSLSRGGNTEAFF

size: NA
V: TRBV7-9
length: 15
CDR3: CASSLARDRDTEAFF

size: NA
V: TRBV4-1
length: 16
CDR3: CASSLKRGQGGDTQYF

size: NA
V: TRBV18
length: 13
CDR3: CASSPGVVYEQYF

size: NA
V: TRBV7-9
length: 13
CDR3: CASSQVAKNEQFF

size: NA
V: TRBV6-1
length: 12
CDR3: CASTGYNSPLHF

size: NA
V: TRBV6-6
length: 15
CDR3: CASSPDRVIYNEQFF

size: NA
V: TRBV19
length: 15
CDR3: CASSSSPYRYNEQFF

size: NA
V: TRBV7-9
length: 13
CDR3: CASSQTTGNEQFF

size: NA
V: TRBV30
length: 14
CDR3: CAWSPGFYNSPLHF

size: NA
V: TRBV29-1
length: 12
CDR3: CSAGGGGQPQHF

size: NA
V: TRBV14
length: 14
CDR3: CASSLWTGTDTQYF

size: NA
V: TRBV9
length: 14
CDR3: CASSGDQPSYEQYF

size: once
V: TRBV2
length: 15
CDR3: CASSESKDKAIGYTF

size: NA
V: TRBV15
length: 16
CDR3: CATSRDGGLSTGELFF

size: once
V: TRBV4-3
length: 18
CDR3: CASSQVSPGQGGNTEAFF

size: NA
V: TRBV2
length: 15
CDR3: CASSDSNRIIIGYTF

size: NA
V: TRBV5-4
length: 14
CDR3: CASSSQGAYNEQFF

size: NA
V: TRBV19
length: 13
CDR3: CASSLQGNQPQHF

size: NA
V: TRBV11-2
length: 16
CDR3: CASSLGAARGGWTQYF

size: NA
V: TRBV4-1
length: 17
CDR3: CASSHKGLAGATDTQYF

size: NA
V: TRBV5-1
length: 17
CDR3: CATKSFTGDYGTGELFF

size: few
V: TRBV4-2
length: 16
CDR3: CASRLYTGQGGSPLHF

size: NA
V: TRBV5-1
length: 15
CDR3: CASSLWEPHRGRSTF

size: NA
V: TRBV25-1
length: 14
CDR3: CASSDSGGQETQYF

size: NA
V: TRBV4-2
length: 14
CDR3: CASSQIVGQNIQYF

size: NA
V: TRBV7-2
length: 13
CDR3: CASTLTGAYEQYF

size: once
V: TRBV18
length: 12
CDR3: CASSPSWAGYTF

size: NA
V: TRBV9
length: 10
CDR3: CASSNYGYTF

size: NA
V: TRBV25-1
length: 13
CDR3: CASSEQGFTEAFF

size: NA
V: TRBV2
length: 14
CDR3: CASSERTNPGTQYF

size: NA
V: TRBV10-3
length: 16
CDR3: CAISELDRASGNTIYF

size: NA
V: TRBV7-9
length: 12
CDR3: CASSRDRGEQFF